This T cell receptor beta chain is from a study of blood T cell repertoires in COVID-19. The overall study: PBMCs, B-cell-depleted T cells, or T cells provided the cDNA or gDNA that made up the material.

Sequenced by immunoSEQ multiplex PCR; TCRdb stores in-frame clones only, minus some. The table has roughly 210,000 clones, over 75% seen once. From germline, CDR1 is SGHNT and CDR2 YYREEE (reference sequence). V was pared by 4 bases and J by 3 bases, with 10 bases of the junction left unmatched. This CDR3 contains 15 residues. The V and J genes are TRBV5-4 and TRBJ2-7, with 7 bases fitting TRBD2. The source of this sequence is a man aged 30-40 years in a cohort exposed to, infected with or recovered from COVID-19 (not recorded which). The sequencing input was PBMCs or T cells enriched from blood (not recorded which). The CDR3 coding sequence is TGTGCCAGCAGCCATGACGGAGGACTAGTCTACGAGCAGTACTTC. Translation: CASSHDGGLVYEQYF.